This is a list of T cell receptor beta chains from one sample in a study of blood T cells in healthy people across ages. TCRdb reprocessed the 5' RACE reads via MiXCR and lists one record per CDR3 protein. The sample includes more than 650,000 distinct CDR3 sequences, 20% to 25% of them seen just once. Sequencing input: blood. Receptors originate from a man aged 70-80 years in good health. Both conserved end residues are part of each CDR3. A D gene is named only where the DNA matches it firmly. For some rows the clone size is stated as once, few or many, or as a class when expanded; others skip it.

DNA	CDR3	D	size	V	J
TGTGCCAGCAGCCCCCGGGGTCCCTCCTACAATGAGCAGTTCTTC	CASSPRGPSYNEQFF	-	few	TRBV7-9	TRBJ2-1
TGTGCCTGGAGTGCTCTTTCGGGAGGAGCCTACAATGAGCAGTTCTTC	CAWSALSGGAYNEQFF	TRBD2	-	TRBV30	TRBJ2-1
TGTGCCAGCAGCCGGAACATGGATTCACCCCTCCACTTT	CASSRNMDSPLHF	-	-	TRBV7-2	TRBJ1-6
TGTGCCAGCAGTACACAGGGTTGGACTGAAGCTTTCTTT	CASSTQGWTEAFF	-	few	TRBV6-5	TRBJ1-1
TGTGCCACCAGTGATCCCTCTCTCGGACTAGCGGGAGTAGAGCAGTTCTTC	CATSDPSLGLAGVEQFF	TRBD2	-	TRBV24-1	TRBJ2-1
TGTGCCAGCAGTCCCTGGGACGGAATCTCTGGAAACACCATATATTTT	CASSPWDGISGNTIYF	-	-	TRBV12-3/TRBV12-4	TRBJ1-3
TGCAGCGTCGACGGGACAAACTCCTACGAGCAGTACTTC	CSVDGTNSYEQYF	-	-	TRBV29-1	TRBJ2-7
TGTGCCAGCGTAGGGGGGTACACCGGGGAGCTGTTTTTT	CASVGGYTGELFF	-	few	TRBV6-2/TRBV6-3	TRBJ2-2
TGTGCCAGCAGCGCCCCCGGGACACTACCTGAAGCTTTCTTT	CASSAPGTLPEAFF	-	-	TRBV11-1	TRBJ1-1
TGCAGCGTTGAGCACTATGAGGGCTACACCTTC	CSVEHYEGYTF	-	many	TRBV29-1	TRBJ1-2
TGTGCCAGCGGCCACAATGGCGGGCAGCCCCAGCATTTT	CASGHNGGQPQHF	-	few	TRBV14	TRBJ1-5
TGCAGCGTTGTGGGGGGACGAGGGCAGTACTTC	CSVVGGRGQYF	-	-	TRBV29-1	TRBJ2-7
TGTGCCAGCAGTTACTCGTTGACAGATTTTGTCTATGGCTACACCTTC	CASSYSLTDFVYGYTF	-	-	TRBV6-5	TRBJ1-2
TGTGCCAGCAGTTTAGGGGAGACACTCTCCTACGAGCAGTACTTC	CASSLGETLSYEQYF	-	-	TRBV12-3/TRBV12-4	TRBJ2-7
TGCAGCGTTGATAGGGGACGGGGCGTTATGGATACGCAGTATTTT	CSVDRGRGVMDTQYF	-	-	TRBV29-1	TRBJ2-3
TGTGCCAGCAGCTCCAAAGGGTCTGGCTACACCTTC	CASSSKGSGYTF	-	few	TRBV28	TRBJ1-2
TGTGCCAGCACCGCGGGACCTGAAGCTTTCTTT	CASTAGPEAFF	-	-	TRBV6-5	TRBJ1-1
TGTGCCTGGAGTTCCGAGACTTACAATGAGCAGTTCTTC	CAWSSETYNEQFF	-	-	TRBV30	TRBJ2-1
TGTGCCAGCAGCTCCCCTCTAAGCTCCTACAATGAGCAGTTCTTC	CASSSPLSSYNEQFF	-	-	TRBV7-2	TRBJ2-1
TGCAGCGTTGATAAGGTGGGGGCCGCCAACAATGAGCAGTTCTTC	CSVDKVGAANNEQFF	-	-	TRBV29-1	TRBJ2-1
TGTGCCAGCAGCGGGACAGGGTTCTACAATGAGCAGTTCTTC	CASSGTGFYNEQFF	TRBD1	-	TRBV7-3	TRBJ2-1
TGCAGCGTTGACCCGGACACGAACACTGAAGCTTTCTTT	CSVDPDTNTEAFF	-	-	TRBV29-1	TRBJ1-1
TGTGCCAGCAGCCTAGGGAGAGATTATGGCTACACCTTC	CASSLGRDYGYTF	-	many	TRBV7-2	TRBJ1-2
TGCGCCAGCAGCACCGGACAGGGTAACACTGAAGCTTTCTTT	CASSTGQGNTEAFF	TRBD1	-	TRBV5-1	TRBJ1-1
TGTGCCAGCAGCCGGATCGGACAGATCTACGAGCAGTACTTC	CASSRIGQIYEQYF	-	few	TRBV7-4	TRBJ2-7
TGCAGCGCCGAGTGGACCGGGAGCACCGGGGAGCTGTTTTTT	CSAEWTGSTGELFF	-	-	TRBV29-1	TRBJ2-2
TGCGCCAGCAGCCACGCATATAGCGGGGGGGAATACGAGCAGTACTTC	CASSHAYSGGEYEQYF	TRBD2	-	TRBV4-1	TRBJ2-7
TGTGCCAGTAGTATTGAGGGGGGTTTCGATGAGCAGTTCTTC	CASSIEGGFDEQFF	-	-	TRBV19	TRBJ2-1
TGCGCCAGCAGCACCGGCCGGGCCCTTAGCACAGATACGCAGTATTTT	CASSTGRALSTDTQYF	-	-	TRBV5-1	TRBJ2-3